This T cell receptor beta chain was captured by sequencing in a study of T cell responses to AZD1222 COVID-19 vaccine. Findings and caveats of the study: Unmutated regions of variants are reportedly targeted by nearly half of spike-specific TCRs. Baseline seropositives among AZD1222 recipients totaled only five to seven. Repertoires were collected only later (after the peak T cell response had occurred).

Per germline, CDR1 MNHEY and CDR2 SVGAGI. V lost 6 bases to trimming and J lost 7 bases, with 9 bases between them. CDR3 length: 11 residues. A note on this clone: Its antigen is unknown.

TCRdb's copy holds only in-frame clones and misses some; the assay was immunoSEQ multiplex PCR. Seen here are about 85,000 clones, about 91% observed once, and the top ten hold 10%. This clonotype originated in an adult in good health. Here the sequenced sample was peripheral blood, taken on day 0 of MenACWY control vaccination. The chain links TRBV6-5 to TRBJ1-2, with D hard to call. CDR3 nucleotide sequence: TGTGCCAGCAGCAATGAGGGTGGCTACACCTTC. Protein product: CASSNEGGYTF.